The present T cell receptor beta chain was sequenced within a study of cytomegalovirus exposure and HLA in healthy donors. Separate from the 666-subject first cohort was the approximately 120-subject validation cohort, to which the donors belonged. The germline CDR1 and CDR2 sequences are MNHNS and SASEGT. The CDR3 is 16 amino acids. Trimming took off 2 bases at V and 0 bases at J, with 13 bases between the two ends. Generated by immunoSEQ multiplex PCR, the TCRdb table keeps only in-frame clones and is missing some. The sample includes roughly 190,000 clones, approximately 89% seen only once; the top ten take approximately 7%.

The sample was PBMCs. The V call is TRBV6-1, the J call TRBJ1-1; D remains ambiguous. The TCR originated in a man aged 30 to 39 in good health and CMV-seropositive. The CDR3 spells CASSEMGFGLNTEAFF. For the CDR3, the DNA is TGTGCCAGCAGTGAAATGGGGTTTGGTCTGAACACTGAAGCTTTCTTT.